These 5 T cell receptor beta chains share one sample of origin, sequenced in a study of CD8+CD57+ T cells in acquired aplastic anemia. Genomic DNA constituted the template upon which TCR beta VDJ and CDR3 profiling was performed. TCRdb passed the reads through MiXCR, listing each CDR3 protein once. The data contain around 200,000 distinct CDR3 sequences, about 50% of them singletons. Whoever was chosen for sequencing had shown CD8+CD57+ cell expansion by flow cytometry. Source material: sorted CD4+, CD8+, or CD8+CD57+ T cells (not recorded which) from PBMCs. The receptor set was obtained from a human donor with aplastic anemia.

In this sample, this clonotype turned up a few times. This rearrangement joins TRBV6-1 to TRBJ2-7; no definite D call. Trimming pared 8 bases from V and 0 bases from J, leaving 5 bases between. From germline, CDR1 is MNHNS and CDR2 SASEGT. The CDR3 contains 11 residues. The CDR3 sequence is CASQSSYEQYF. The CDR3 DNA reads as TGTGCCAGCCAAAGCTCCTACGAGCAGTACTTC.

The table lists this clonotype with many counts. The CDR3 bases are TGTGCCAGCAGCGTAGGGGGGACTAGCGGGGGTGAGCAGTTCTTC. Translated: CASSVGGTSGGEQFF. The chain employs TRBV9 and TRBJ2-1; 14 nucleotides align to TRBD2. Trimming took 0 bases from V and 9 from J; bases not matched to a gene: 2. This CDR3 has 15 residues. Germline CDR1 and CDR2: SGDLS and YYNGEE.

This clonotype was seen repeatedly, ten times or more. The gene calls are TRBV24-1 and TRBJ2-1, with TRBD1 matching over 9 bases. Looked up from germline, CDR1 is KGHDR and CDR2 is SFDVKD. The CDR3 covers 17 residues. The ends lost 4 bases at V and 3 bases at J; junction bases unmatched: 9. The CDR3 loop is CATSDPQGDRVYNEQFF. CDR3 bases: TGTGCCACCAGTGACCCGCAGGGGGACAGGGTCTACAATGAGCAGTTCTTC.

This chain links TRBV10-3 with TRBJ1-2; 10 bases are a match to TRBD1. CDR1 is ENHRY and CDR2 is SYGVKD in the germline V gene. The CDR3 totals 15 residues. The junction had 7 bases not matched to a gene; V was cut back by 2 bases and J by 7 bases. The CDR3 bases are TGTGCCATCAGTGAGGGGACAGGGGAAGCAGGTGGCTACACCTTC. It translates to CAISEGTGEAGGYTF.

Note on this clonotype: One end of the junction is discordant with germline, which a read error may explain. V and J are TRBV11-2 and TRBJ1-1, with D maybe TRBD1 (5 bases). Germline V gene data show CDR1 as SGHAT and CDR2 as FQNNGV. This CDR3 has 15 amino acids. The CDR3 DNA is TGTGCCAGCAACTTACTCCAGGGTAAGAACACTGAAGCTTTCTTT. Its protein is CASNLLQGKNTEAFF.